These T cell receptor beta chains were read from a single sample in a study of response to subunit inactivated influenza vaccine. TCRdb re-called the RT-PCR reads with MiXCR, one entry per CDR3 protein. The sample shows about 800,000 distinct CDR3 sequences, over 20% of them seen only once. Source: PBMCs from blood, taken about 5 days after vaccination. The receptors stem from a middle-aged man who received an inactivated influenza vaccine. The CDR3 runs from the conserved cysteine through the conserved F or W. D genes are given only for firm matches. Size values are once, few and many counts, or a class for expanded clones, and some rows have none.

CDR3: CASAKTTLNYGYTF
DNA: TGTGCCAGCGCTAAAACCACCCTGAACTATGGCTACACCTTC
V: TRBV12-3/TRBV12-4
size: few
D: -
J: TRBJ1-2

CDR3: CASTLRKTGADEQFF
DNA: TGTGCCAGCACTTTGAGAAAGACAGGGGCCGATGAGCAGTTCTTC
V: TRBV12-3/TRBV12-4
size: few
D: TRBD1
J: TRBJ2-1

CDR3: CASSLSSGGNTIYF
DNA: TGTGCCAGCAGCTTAAGCTCCGGAGGAAACACCATATATTTT
V: TRBV7-9
size: -
D: -
J: TRBJ1-3

CDR3: CASSQGLGGSTNEQFF
DNA: TGCGCCAGCAGCCAAGGGTTAGGGGGCTCAACGAATGAGCAGTTCTTC
V: TRBV4-1
size: -
D: TRBD1
J: TRBJ2-1

CDR3: CASSSEGTRTTQYF
DNA: TGCGCCAGCAGCTCCGAGGGTACCAGAACGACCCAGTACTTC
V: TRBV5-1
size: few
D: -
J: TRBJ2-5

CDR3: CASGIRPSLTSHSYEQYF
DNA: TGTGCCAGCGGAATAAGGCCATCTCTGACTAGTCATTCCTACGAGCAGTACTTC
V: TRBV6-1
size: -
D: -
J: TRBJ2-7

CDR3: CAISPDPQGEQYF
DNA: TGTGCCATCAGCCCTGACCCCCAGGGCGAGCAGTACTTC
V: TRBV10-3
size: -
D: -
J: TRBJ2-7

CDR3: CASSEVWGTVAQYF
DNA: TGTGCCAGCAGTGAAGTTTGGGGGACGGTGGCCCAGTACTTC
V: TRBV2
size: -
D: -
J: TRBJ2-5

CDR3: CASILSGENNEQFF
DNA: TGCGCCAGCATCCTTAGCGGGGAAAACAATGAGCAGTTCTTC
V: TRBV5-1
size: -
D: TRBD2
J: TRBJ2-1

CDR3: CASSEAGTSAGELFF
DNA: TGTGCCAGCAGTGAAGCGGGGACTAGCGCCGGGGAGCTGTTTTTT
V: TRBV2
size: -
D: TRBD2
J: TRBJ2-2

CDR3: CATSGGNIQYF
DNA: TGTGCCACCAGCGGTGGAAACATTCAGTACTTC
V: TRBV15
size: -
D: -
J: TRBJ2-4

CDR3: CASGTCKVQSYSSSRDLYNEQFF
DNA: TGTGCCAGCGGCACGTGCAAAGTACAATCCTACTCCTCAAGTAGGGATCTCTACAATGAGCAGTTCTTC
V: TRBV7-1
size: -
D: -
J: TRBJ2-1

CDR3: CASSLQGNNSPLHF
DNA: TGCGCCAGCAGCTTGCAGGGAAATAATTCACCCCTCCACTTT
V: TRBV5-1
size: few
D: -
J: TRBJ1-6

CDR3: CASSQAWGTGANVLTF
DNA: TGCGCCAGCAGCCAAGCGTGGGGAACTGGGGCCAACGTCCTGACTTTC
V: TRBV4-1
size: few
D: -
J: TRBJ2-6

CDR3: CASSLGFPGQDEQFF
DNA: TGTGCCAGCAGCTTAGGGTTCCCGGGGCAGGATGAGCAGTTCTTC
V: TRBV11-2
size: -
D: -
J: TRBJ2-1

CDR3: CASSPLTGVNTGELFF
DNA: TGTGCCAGCAGCCCGCTGACAGGGGTGAACACCGGGGAGCTGTTTTTT
V: TRBV4-2
size: -
D: TRBD1
J: TRBJ2-2

CDR3: CAIRDLGANVLTF
DNA: TGTGCCATACGGGATCTCGGGGCCAACGTCCTGACTTTC
V: TRBV10-3
size: -
D: -
J: TRBJ2-6

CDR3: CASSQGQALEGYTF
DNA: TGCGCCAGCAGCCAAGGACAGGCCCTAGAGGGCTACACCTTC
V: TRBV4-3
size: -
D: -
J: TRBJ1-2